This T cell receptor (beta chain) was identified in a study of blood T cells in healthy people across ages. The use of a sample-barcoded 5' primer and a J-beta primer mix characterized a second PCR of roughly 6 to 11 cycles. MiXCR was run by TCRdb on the 5' RACE reads, yielding one entry per CDR3 protein. In the table there are about 1,600,000 distinct CDR3 sequences, roughly 45% of which are singletons. Trimming took 6 bases from V and 6 from J; bases not matched to a gene: 12. CDR3 size: 16 residues. The rearrangement links TRBV12-3 or TRBV12-4 to TRBJ2-1; 9 bases line up with TRBD1. Material for sequencing was blood. The TCR was taken from a woman between 18 and 30 years old in good health. The CDR3 nucleotides are TGTGCCAGCAGCACAGGGGGCTATAACTTTGGCAATGAGCAGTTCTTC. Translation gives CASSTGGYNFGNEQFF.